This T cell receptor (beta chain) was captured by sequencing in a study of blood T cell repertoires in COVID-19. About the study: Specimens from acute and convalescent COVID-19 originated in the United States, Italy and Spain. Sample material is recorded as cDNA or gDNA derived from T cells, B-cell-depleted T cells, or PBMCs.

The germline V gene has CDR1 SGDLS and CDR2 YYNGEE. The length of the CDR3 is 16 residues. V shed 2 bases, J shed 6 bases, and the junction held 12 bases outside the gene matches. In the original processing: Amplified reference gene primers provided the basis for estimating nucleated cell counts. The method was immunoSEQ multiplex PCR; TCRdb's version includes in-frame clones alone and lacks a portion of them. V, J and clone size were drawn from that table, and D and trimming were deduced from the DNA. Here the sample spans about 62,000 clones, 75% to 90% being singletons. Seattle patients were enrolled while actively infected and followed longitudinally.

Sequenced sample: peripheral blood. The sequence was collected from a woman in her fifties or sixties with COVID-19, enrolled during active disease. The chain carries TRBV9 and TRBJ1-2; 8 bases agree with TRBD1. CDR3 sequence reads: CASSVHPGTGGDGYTF. The CDR3 nucleotides are TGTGCCAGCAGCGTCCATCCGGGGACAGGCGGGGATGGCTACACCTTC.